This TCR beta chain stems from a study of CXCR3-negative and CXCR3-positive naive CD8 T cells. Study background: Each library gave roughly 1.5 +/- 0.3 million of approximately 150 million TRB reads.

As regards this clonotype: Antigen specificity is unknown.

The study, taken as a whole, reports: Naive CXCR3-positive and CXCR3-negative cells shared similar TRBV-TRBJ usage, unlike memory cells. Hydrophobicity was higher for TRB CDR3s found in CXCR3-positive naive cells than in CXCR3-negative naive cells.

Naive CD8+ T cells showed a CD45RO-CCR7+CD27+CD95- phenotype. Germline-derived CDR1 and CDR2 are DFQATT and SNEGSKA (reference sequence). This CDR3 is built from 14 residues. TRB cDNA was prepared as libraries by UMI-labeled 5' RACE. From its re-call of the 5' RACE reads, TCRdb lists each CDR3 protein once, without DNA. Recorded for this sample: under 150,000 distinct CDR3 sequences. The J gene is TRBJ2-7, the V gene TRBV20-1; the TCRdb D gene call, TRBD1, has no DNA to confirm it. The sample taken for sequencing was naive CXCR3+ CD8+ T cells from blood. Subset given: CD45RO-CCR7+CD27+CD95- naive CD8+ T cells expressing CXCR3 (TNR3+). The TCR comes from a human donor in good health. Some clones in this sample may be carry-over from other donors' samples. The chain's CDR3 is CSARDVIGGYEQYF.